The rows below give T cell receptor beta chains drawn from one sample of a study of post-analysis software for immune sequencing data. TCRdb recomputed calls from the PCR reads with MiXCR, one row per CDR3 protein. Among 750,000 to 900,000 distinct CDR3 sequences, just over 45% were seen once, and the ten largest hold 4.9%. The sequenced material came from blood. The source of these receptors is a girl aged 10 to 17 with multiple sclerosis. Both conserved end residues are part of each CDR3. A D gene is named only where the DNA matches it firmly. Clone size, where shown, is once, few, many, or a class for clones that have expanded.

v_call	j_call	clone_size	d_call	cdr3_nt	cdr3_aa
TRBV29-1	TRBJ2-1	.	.	TGCAGCGTTATTGCGGGCGTGAACAATGAGCAGTTCTTC	CSVIAGVNNEQFF
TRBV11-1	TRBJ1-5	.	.	TGTGCCAGCAGCTTAAGTAGGGATCCAGTGCTCTCAAAGATCCATAGCAATCAGCCCCAGCATTTT	CASSLSRDPVLSKIHSNQPQHF
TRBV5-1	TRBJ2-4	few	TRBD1	TGCGCCAGCAGCCCCACGACAGGGACCAGGAACATTCAGTACTTC	CASSPTTGTRNIQYF
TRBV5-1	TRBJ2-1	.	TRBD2	TGCGCCAGCAGCGTAACGCTAGCGGAGACCAATGAGCAGTTCTTC	CASSVTLAETNEQFF
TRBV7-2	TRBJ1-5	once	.	TGTGCCAGCAGCTTATGGTTTAGCAATCAGCCCCAGCATTTT	CASSLWFSNQPQHF
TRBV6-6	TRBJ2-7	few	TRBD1	TGTGCCAGCAGTAACTCCGGACAGGGAGCTGGGGGCTACGAGCAGTACTTC	CASSNSGQGAGGYEQYF
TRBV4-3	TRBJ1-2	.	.	TGCGCCAGCAGCCAATCAACCGGGACACACTATGGCTACACCTTC	CASSQSTGTHYGYTF
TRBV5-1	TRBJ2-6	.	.	TGCGCCAGCAGCTTGGGACCGCCGGGATCCTGGGCCAACGTCCTGACTTTC	CASSLGPPGSWANVLTF
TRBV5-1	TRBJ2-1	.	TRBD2	TGCGCCAGCAGCGTGGAATTCGGACTAGCGGGGAATGAGCAGTTCTTC	CASSVEFGLAGNEQFF
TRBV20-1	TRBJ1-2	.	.	TGCAGTGCTAGAGATCAAGGGGACCTCTATGGCTACACCTTC	CSARDQGDLYGYTF
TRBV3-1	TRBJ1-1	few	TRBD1	TGTGCCAGCAGCCCTGGGACAGCGACTGAAGCTTTCTTT	CASSPGTATEAFF
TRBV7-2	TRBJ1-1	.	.	TGTGCCAGCAGCACCCGCACGGGGGTCGGGTGGGCTTTCTTT	CASSTRTGVGWAFF
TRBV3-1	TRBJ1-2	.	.	TGTGCCAGCAGCCACGCTGGGTTAGCCTATGGCTACACCTTC	CASSHAGLAYGYTF
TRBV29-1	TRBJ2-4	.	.	TGCAGCGGACTGGGGCGGCAAAACATTCAGTACTTC	CSGLGRQNIQYF
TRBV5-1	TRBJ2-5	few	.	TGCGCCAGCAGCTTGAGGGGGTTGAACCAAGAGACCCAGTACTTC	CASSLRGLNQETQYF
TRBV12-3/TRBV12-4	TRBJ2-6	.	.	TGTGCCAGCAGTCCGCGGGGTAGATGGGGCAGCAACTCTGGGGCCAACGTCCTGACTTTC	CASSPRGRWGSNSGANVLTF
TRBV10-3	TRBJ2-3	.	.	TGTGCCATCAGTGAGTCGTGGAAGGGGTCAGATACGCAGTATTTT	CAISESWKGSDTQYF
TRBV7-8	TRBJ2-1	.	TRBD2	TGTGCCAGCAGCTTAAGCCCTAAATGGGAGGGGTTCTTC	CASSLSPKWEGFF
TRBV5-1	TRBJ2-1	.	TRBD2	TGCGCCAGCAGCTTGCAGACGGGAGGCAATGAGCAGTTCTTC	CASSLQTGGNEQFF
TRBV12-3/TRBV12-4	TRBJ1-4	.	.	TGTGCCAGCAGTCACGGACAGATAGCAACTAATGAAAAACTGTTTTTT	CASSHGQIATNEKLFF
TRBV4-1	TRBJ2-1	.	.	TGCGCCAGCAGCCACTCTCCGGACTTTCTGAGCAATGAGCAGTTCTTC	CASSHSPDFLSNEQFF
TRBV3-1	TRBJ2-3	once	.	TGTGCCAGCAGCCACCCCGGGACTCAACCCATCACAGATACGCAGTATTTT	CASSHPGTQPITDTQYF
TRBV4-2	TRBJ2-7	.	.	TGTGCCAGCAGTAACGGAAACGAGCAGTACTTC	CASSNGNEQYF
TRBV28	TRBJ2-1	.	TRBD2	TGTGCCAGCAGTTTAAACGGACTAGCGGGAGACAATGAGCAGTTCTTC	CASSLNGLAGDNEQFF
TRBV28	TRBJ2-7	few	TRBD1	TGTGCCAGCAGACGGGACAGCCCATACGAGCAGTACTTC	CASRRDSPYEQYF
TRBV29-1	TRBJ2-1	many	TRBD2	TGCAGCGCAGAAGGACTAGCCGGCTACAATGAGCAGTTCTTC	CSAEGLAGYNEQFF
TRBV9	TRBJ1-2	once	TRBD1	TGTGCCAGCAGCGTAGGACAGGGACAGTATGGCTACACCTTC	CASSVGQGQYGYTF
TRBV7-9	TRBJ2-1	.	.	TGTGCCAGCAGCTTACTTGGACAAAGGGAGCAGTTCTTC	CASSLLGQREQFF
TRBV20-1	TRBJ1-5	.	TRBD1	TGCAGTGCTAGAGAGGACAGGGGAGATCAGCCCCAGCATTTT	CSAREDRGDQPQHF
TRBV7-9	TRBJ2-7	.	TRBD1	TGTGCCAGCAGCTCTTTTACAGGGGCCGACTCCTACGAGCAGTACTTC	CASSSFTGADSYEQYF
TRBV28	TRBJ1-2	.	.	TGTGCCAGCAGTTTACCTCAGGGGCTCTGGGGCTACACCTTC	CASSLPQGLWGYTF
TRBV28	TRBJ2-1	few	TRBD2	TGTGCCAGCAGTTTATCGAGGGAGGGCAATGAGCAGTTCTTC	CASSLSREGNEQFF
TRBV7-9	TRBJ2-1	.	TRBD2	TGTGCCAGCAGCCCGGGGACTAGCGGGGACTCCTACAATGAGCAGTTCTTC	CASSPGTSGDSYNEQFF
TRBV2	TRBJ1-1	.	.	TGTGCCAGCAGTGACAGGGCTAGGAATACTGAAGCTTTCTTT	CASSDRARNTEAFF
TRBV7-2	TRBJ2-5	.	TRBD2	TGTGCCAGCAGCACAGAGGGTAGCGGGACAGAGACCCAGTACTTC	CASSTEGSGTETQYF
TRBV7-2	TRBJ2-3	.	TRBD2	TGTGCCAGCAGCCCCAGCGGGACTAGCGGGATCCCCCCGGATACGCAGTATTTT	CASSPSGTSGIPPDTQYF
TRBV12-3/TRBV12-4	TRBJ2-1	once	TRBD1	TGTGCCAGCAGTTTAGGACAGGGGAGCTCCTACAATGAGCAGTTCTTC	CASSLGQGSSYNEQFF
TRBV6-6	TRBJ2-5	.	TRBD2	TGTGCCAGCAGTACGACTAGCGGGAGGGCCGGGGAGACCCAGTACTTC	CASSTTSGRAGETQYF
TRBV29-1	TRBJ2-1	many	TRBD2	TGCAGCGTGGAGAGGACTAGCGACGGCTACAATGAGCAGTTCTTC	CSVERTSDGYNEQFF
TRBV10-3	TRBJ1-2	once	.	TGTGCCATCTCGCAGGCGGGGGACTATGGCTACACCTTC	CAISQAGDYGYTF
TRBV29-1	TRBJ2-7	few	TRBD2	TGCAGCGCGAGAAGCGGGAGGGCCAACGAGCAGTACTTC	CSARSGRANEQYF
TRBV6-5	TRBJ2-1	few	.	TGTGCCAGCAGTTACGAGCGGGTCAATGAGCAGTTCTTC	CASSYERVNEQFF
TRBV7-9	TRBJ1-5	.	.	TGTGCCAGCAGCTTCGCCCGGGCCCGGGGCGATCAGCCCCAGCATTTT	CASSFARARGDQPQHF
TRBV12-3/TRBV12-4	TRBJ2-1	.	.	TGTGCCAGCAACCCCCGGAGGCTAGCGTCGTACAATGAGCAGTTCTTC	CASNPRRLASYNEQFF
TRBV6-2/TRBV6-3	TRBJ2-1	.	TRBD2	TGTGCCAGCAGCCAACTAGCGGGCCCAGGAAATGAGCAGTTCTTC	CASSQLAGPGNEQFF
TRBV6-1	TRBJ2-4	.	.	TGTGCCAGCAGTGAATCCGGGGATCAGAGGCCCAAAAACATTCAGTACTTC	CASSESGDQRPKNIQYF
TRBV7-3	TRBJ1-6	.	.	TGTGCCAGCAGCTCAACAGGGTCGTATAATTCACCCCTCCACTTT	CASSSTGSYNSPLHF
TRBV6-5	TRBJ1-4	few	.	TGTGCCAGCACCCCGTCGAGGACAACTAATGAAAAACTGTTTTTT	CASTPSRTTNEKLFF
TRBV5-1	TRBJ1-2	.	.	TGCGCCAGCAGCTCAGGGGAGGCGTCCTATGGCTACACCTTC	CASSSGEASYGYTF
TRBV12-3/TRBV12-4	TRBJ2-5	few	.	TGTGCCAGCAGTCCAGACAGCAAGAACCAAGAGACCCAGTACTTC	CASSPDSKNQETQYF
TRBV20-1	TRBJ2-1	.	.	TGCAGTGCTAGATTTACTAGAGGCTCCTACAATGAGCAGTTCTTC	CSARFTRGSYNEQFF
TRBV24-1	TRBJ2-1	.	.	TGTGCCACCAGTACGGGGACTCAAGCCTACAATGAGCAGTTCTTC	CATSTGTQAYNEQFF
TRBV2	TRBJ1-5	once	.	TGTGCCAGCAGCGGGGAGGATCGTCAGCCCCAGCATTTT	CASSGEDRQPQHF
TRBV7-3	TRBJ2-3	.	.	TGTGCCAGCAGCTTAGTTGGGGCCAGCGTTGATACGCAGTATTTT	CASSLVGASVDTQYF
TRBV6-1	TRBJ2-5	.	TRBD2	TGTGCCAGCAGTGAAGATCTGAGCGGGAGCCCCTCGGAGACCCGGTACTTC	CASSEDLSGSPSETRYF
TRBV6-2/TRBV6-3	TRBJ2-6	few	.	TGTGCCAGCAGTTACGCCACCTTCGACCTAGCGGCCAACGTCCTGACTTTC	CASSYATFDLAANVLTF
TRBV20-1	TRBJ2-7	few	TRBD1	TGCAGTGCTAGAGTTATAGACAGGGTCTACGAGCAGTACTTC	CSARVIDRVYEQYF
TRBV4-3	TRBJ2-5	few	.	TGCGCCAGCAGCCCCGTCGGGGGTACAGAGACCCAGTACTTC	CASSPVGGTETQYF
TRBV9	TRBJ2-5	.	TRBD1	TGTGCCAGCAGCGGACAGGGGGCCGAGACCCAGTACTTC	CASSGQGAETQYF
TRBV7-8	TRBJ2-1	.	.	TGTGCCAGCAGCTTAGTCATCCGGCTCGTGGGGGGCCATGAGCAGTTCTTC	CASSLVIRLVGGHEQFF